This T cell receptor (beta chain) was sequenced in a study of blood T cell repertoires in COVID-19 (dated by TCRdb to 2018 to 2021). Looking at the study overall: Samples from collaborators originated in the United States, Italy and Spain and spanned both the acute and convalescent phases of COVID-19. The material from the prospective study consisted of cDNA or gDNA derived from T cells, B-cell-depleted T cells, or PBMCs. Subjects who had been exposed to COVID-19, were actively infected with it, or had recovered from it provided the deeply sampled blood TCRbeta repertoires that made up the dataset. A freely available public database, intended as a resource for researchers studying the immune response to SARS-CoV-2, is where the repertoires were released. Samples were obtained from the ongoing ImmuneRACE study (first 160 participants) and from roughly 1,300 subjects provided by 6 global collaborators. Nearly every sample came with metadata listing a de-identified subject ID, COVID-19 status, age in years and sex. Where HLA class I and class II types were available, the types were taken from metadata supplied by the sample provider, not from assay-based typing.

The full study reports these points: The amount of clinical and demographic metadata varied by source and participant and was provided uncurated.

The collaborating institutions used their own protocols to collect whole blood in K2EDTA tubes. Collaborator samples were shipped for TCRbeta analysis as frozen whole blood, isolated PBMCs, or DNA extracted from either sample type. TCRbeta CDR3 regions were amplified from genomic DNA using the immunoSEQ Assay, a bias-controlled multiplex PCR. On the authors' methods: The number of nucleated cells in each sample was estimated from the amplification of reference gene primers within the assay. To quantify the absolute abundance of each unique TCRbeta CDR3 rearrangement, sequence reads were collapsed and filtered. For each sample, productive Simpson clonality was calculated as the square root of Simpson's diversity index across productive rearrangements. TCRdb provides this immuneACCESS table in a form limited to in-frame rearrangements. Some clones are lacking; in checked studies, under half of them reflect an unresolved V gene, and why the rest are absent is not known. V and J calls and clone size come straight from that table; D and trimming were deduced from the DNA. In this sample the table shows around 140,000 clones, 85% to 90% of which occur a single time. Of the sample, about 5.7% is held by the ten largest clones.

Comment on this clone: Its antigen is not yet known. Nothing much larger sits one base from this clone, and base qualities are not available.

Trimming at the junction amounts to 8 bases on V and 4 bases on J, and the germline ends lie 6 bases apart. From cysteine to phenylalanine, the CDR3 is 12 amino acids long. CDR3 DNA only is kept here, 36 bases in frame from base 1. CDR1 is given as MNHEY and CDR2 as SVGAGI, both from the germline V gene. Sequencing was carried out using peripheral blood. The clonotype was recovered from a man older than 75 with acute or convalescent COVID-19. Recombination joined TRBV6-5 with TRBJ1-6; the D gene is possibly TRBD1, with 6 bases matching. CDR3 sequence: CASGQYNSPLHF. Here is the DNA: TGTGCCAGCGGACAGTATAATTCACCCCTCCACTTT.